This T cell receptor (beta chain) appears in the sequencing data of a study of radiotherapy plus CTLA-4 blockade in lung cancer. Study information: Objective responses were observed in approximately 17% of patients, and disease control was achieved by about 30%.

Findings and caveats of the study: The best prediction of response reportedly came from early blood T cell clone dynamics, with interferon-beta. Blood TCR clones of tumor origin expanded after radiotherapy plus ipilimumab.

In regard to this clone: Antigen specificity is unknown.

Trimming removed 6 bases from V and 3 bases from J; junction bases left unmatched: 5. This CDR3 is built from 13 residues. Germline CDR1 is GTSNPN and CDR2 is SVGIG (reference sequence). Measured with immunoSEQ multiplex PCR; TCRdb has only the in-frame clones, and not every one. The repertoire holds about 77,000 clones, with 74% as singletons. Focal radiation and CTLA-4 blockade (ipilimumab) were tested in chemo-refractory metastatic non-small-cell lung cancer patients. V is TRBV30 and J is TRBJ1-1; 9 bases align to TRBD1. This TCR was recovered from a human donor with non-small cell lung cancer whose response to radiotherapy plus ipilimumab could not be evaluated. Here the sequenced sample was peripheral blood, taken from a patient treated with radiotherapy plus ipilimumab. The CDR3 sequence is CACTGGGYTEAFF. In DNA, the CDR3 is TGTGCCTGTACAGGGGGCGGTTACACTGAAGCTTTCTTT.